This TCR beta chain was obtained from a study of shared clonotypes between healthy human individuals. It was into CD45RA+ naive and CD45RA-negative memory subsets that the CD4+ cells were split. V was trimmed by 7 bases and J by 6 bases, leaving 18 bases between them. Germline V gene data show CDR1 as ENHRY and CDR2 as SYGVKD. The CDR3 has 15 amino acids. Comments on this clone: The target antigen is unknown.

Sequencing was performed with immunoSEQ multiplex PCR; in TCRdb, only in-frame clones are kept and a portion is missing. The sample contains some 790,000 clones, 55% to 75% of which appear only once. Study observations and caveats: Between a few donors, naive CD4 clonotypes were shared at a level of around 4.9%.

The source material was memory CD4+ T cells sorted from blood. Subset: CD45RA-negative fraction. The genes are TRBV10-3 and TRBJ2-2; D may be TRBD1 (6 bases). This TCR was sampled from a woman aged 25 to 39 in good health. The CDR3 bases are TGTGCCATCAACCAAGGCCAAACAGGGTCCGGGGAGCTGTTTTTT. This sequence encodes CAINQGQTGSGELFF.